Listed here is a single T cell receptor (beta chain). RNA was extracted with the RNeasy kit, and a quantity of roughly 0.5 to 1 ug was reverse transcribed using random hexamers. TCRdb reprocessed the immunoSEQ multiplex PCR reads with MiXCR, giving one entry per CDR3 protein. Counted here are about 200,000 distinct CDR3 sequences, 85% to 95% occurring once; the ten biggest clones make up 0.095% to 0.12%. This sample is part of a study of CD8 T cells in Susac syndrome. CDR3 length: 15 residues. Germline loops: CDR1 LGHDT, CDR2 YNNKEL (reference sequence). The trim removed 6 bases at V and 4 bases at J, leaving 7 bases unmatched. TCR beta sequencing was performed on blood CD8+ and CD4+ T cells. Negative magnetic isolation gave CD8+ and CD4+ cells; FACS enriched CD8+ TEMRA.

This TCR derives from a human donor in good health. The sample taken for sequencing was CD4+ T cells from PBMCs. This rearrangement joins TRBV3-1 to TRBJ2-3; 10 bases are shared with TRBD2. CDR3 region: CASRDTSGIPDTQYF. The CDR3 coding sequence is TGTGCCAGCAGGGATACTAGCGGGATCCCAGATACGCAGTATTTT.